This note documents a single T cell receptor (beta chain) sequence. One Seattle source followed patients from active infection through their disease course. The V end lost 1 base, the J end lost 2 bases, and 9 bases lay between the germline ends. This CDR3 comprises 16 residues. Per the germline V gene, CDR1 is MDHEN and CDR2 is SYDVKM. The data are from a study of blood T cell repertoires in COVID-19. Study-wide background: Collection of acute and convalescent COVID-19 samples took place in the United States, Italy and Spain. From T cells, B-cell-depleted T cells, or PBMCs came the material, which was cDNA or gDNA.

Here immunoSEQ multiplex PCR was the method, and the copy in TCRdb shows in-frame clones only, minus some. This table holds some 220,000 clones, 82% found once. Material: peripheral blood. The chain links TRBV28 to TRBJ2-6; possibly TRBD1 for D (6 bases). This TCR was sampled from a woman aged 65 to 85 with COVID-19, enrolled during active disease. The CDR3 DNA sequence: TGTGCCAGCAGTTTATTAGGGGGAACTGGGGCCAACGTCCTGACTTTC. Protein: CASSLLGGTGANVLTF.